This T cell receptor beta chain was sequenced for a study of blood T cell repertoires in COVID-19. The CDR3 contains 14 residues. V lost 4 bases and J lost 5; bases outside the gene matches: 8. The germline CDR1 and CDR2 sequences are SGDLS and YYNGEE. Profiling relied on immunoSEQ multiplex PCR, and the TCRdb table lists in-frame clones only, not all of them. The data hold 150,000 to 200,000 clones, with 85% to 90% observed a single time. The sample was peripheral blood. The sequence was collected from a person aged 65 to 85 with COVID-19, enrolled during active disease. This chain links TRBV9 with TRBJ2-7, with TRBD1 identical over 8 bases. CDR3 in DNA: TGTGCCAGCAGCCCAGGACAGGGTCTCCACGAGCAGTACTTC. As protein: CASSPGQGLHEQYF. Full variable domain (rest looked up from reference TRBV9 and TRBJ2-7): DSGVTQTPKHLITATGQRVTLRCSPRSGDLSVYWYQQSLDQGLQFLIQYYNGEERAKGNILERFSAQQFPDLHSELNLSSLELGDSALYFCASSPGQGLHEQYFGPGTRLTVT.